The rows below give T cell receptor beta chains drawn from one sample of a study of blood T cell repertoires in COVID-19. Repertoires were generated with immunoSEQ multiplex PCR, while TCRdb's copy carries only in-frame clones and drops some. Here the sample spans about 170,000 clones, around 82% being singletons. The sequencing sample was made of peripheral blood. The receptors here all came from a woman between 40 and 50 years old with COVID-19, enrolled during active disease. The CDR3 runs from the conserved cysteine through the conserved F or W. A D gene is named only where the DNA matches it firmly. Some rows have no size entry. The others give once, few or many, or a class for an expanded clone.

clone_size: NA; d_call: TRBD1; j_call: TRBJ1-1; v_call: TRBV27; cdr3_aa: CASSSPSRGRFGTEAFF; cdr3_nt: TGTGCCAGCAGTAGTCCAAGTAGGGGGCGATTTGGCACTGAAGCTTTCTTT
clone_size: once; d_call: NA; j_call: TRBJ2-2; v_call: TRBV12-3/TRBV12-4; cdr3_aa: CASSLGAGGELFF; cdr3_nt: TGTGCCAGCAGTTTAGGGGCGGGCGGGGAGCTGTTTTTT
clone_size: NA; d_call: TRBD2; j_call: TRBJ2-1; v_call: TRBV28; cdr3_aa: CASSVTSGSLGNEQFF; cdr3_nt: TGTGCCAGCAGTGTGACTAGCGGGAGTTTGGGCAATGAGCAGTTCTTC
clone_size: NA; d_call: NA; j_call: TRBJ2-2; v_call: TRBV5-1; cdr3_aa: CASSSPNHPLRGRAAGELFF; cdr3_nt: TGCGCCAGCAGCTCCCCTAATCACCCGCTTCGGGGGAGAGCTGCCGGGGAGCTGTTTTTT
clone_size: NA; d_call: TRBD1; j_call: TRBJ2-5; v_call: TRBV12-3/TRBV12-4; cdr3_aa: CASSLWDRGTQYF; cdr3_nt: TGTGCCAGCAGTTTGTGGGACAGGGGAACCCAGTACTTC
clone_size: NA; d_call: TRBD1; j_call: TRBJ1-5; v_call: TRBV7-9; cdr3_aa: CASSYGQGVDQPQHF; cdr3_nt: TGTGCCAGCAGCTACGGACAGGGGGTGGATCAGCCCCAGCATTTT
clone_size: NA; d_call: NA; j_call: TRBJ1-1; v_call: TRBV5-6; cdr3_aa: CASSPDLRGDTEAFF; cdr3_nt: TGTGCCAGCAGCCCCGACTTAAGGGGCGACACTGAAGCTTTCTTT
clone_size: NA; d_call: TRBD1; j_call: TRBJ1-2; v_call: TRBV7-2; cdr3_aa: CASSLPRGQGTGYTF; cdr3_nt: TGTGCCAGCAGCCTCCCAAGGGGACAGGGGACCGGCTACACCTTC
clone_size: NA; d_call: NA; j_call: TRBJ2-6; v_call: TRBV7-3; cdr3_aa: CASSQSTVVSGANVLTF; cdr3_nt: TGTGCCAGCAGCCAGTCGACAGTCGTCTCTGGGGCCAACGTCCTGACTTTC
clone_size: NA; d_call: TRBD1; j_call: TRBJ2-5; v_call: TRBV2; cdr3_aa: CATQGMRRETQYF; cdr3_nt: TGTGCCACACAGGGGATGAGGCGAGAGACCCAGTACTTC
clone_size: NA; d_call: NA; j_call: TRBJ1-2; v_call: TRBV19; cdr3_aa: CASSPGGFYGYTF; cdr3_nt: TGTGCCAGTAGTCCCGGCGGGTTCTATGGCTACACCTTC
clone_size: once; d_call: TRBD2; j_call: TRBJ2-1; v_call: TRBV6-6; cdr3_aa: CASSPRTSGREHNEQFF; cdr3_nt: TGTGCCAGCAGTCCAAGGACTAGCGGGAGGGAGCACAATGAGCAGTTCTTC
clone_size: NA; d_call: TRBD2; j_call: TRBJ2-5; v_call: TRBV7-6; cdr3_aa: CASSLNRGGQETQYF; cdr3_nt: TGTGCCAGCAGCTTAAACCGGGGGGGCCAAGAGACCCAGTACTTC
clone_size: NA; d_call: NA; j_call: TRBJ2-2; v_call: TRBV10-2; cdr3_aa: CASSESAPWTGRVTGELFF; cdr3_nt: TGCGCCAGCAGTGAGTCGGCCCCATGGACAGGGAGGGTCACCGGGGAGCTGTTTTTT
clone_size: NA; d_call: NA; j_call: TRBJ2-1; v_call: TRBV6-5; cdr3_aa: CASSTPTDYNEQFF; cdr3_nt: TGTGCCAGCAGTACCCCGACAGACTACAATGAGCAGTTCTTC
clone_size: few; d_call: NA; j_call: TRBJ2-7; v_call: TRBV4-1; cdr3_aa: CASSPGDQAYEQYF; cdr3_nt: TGCGCCAGCAGCCCAGGTGACCAGGCGTACGAGCAGTACTTC
clone_size: NA; d_call: NA; j_call: TRBJ1-1; v_call: TRBV27; cdr3_aa: CASSTDRGTEAFF; cdr3_nt: TGTGCCAGCAGTACCGACAGAGGCACTGAAGCTTTCTTT
clone_size: NA; d_call: TRBD1; j_call: TRBJ2-5; v_call: TRBV7-7; cdr3_aa: CASSPTRQGSTETQYF; cdr3_nt: TGTGCTAGCAGCCCAACCCGACAGGGAAGTACAGAGACCCAGTACTTC
clone_size: once; d_call: NA; j_call: TRBJ2-5; v_call: TRBV2; cdr3_aa: CASSKQSQGTQYF; cdr3_nt: TGTGCCAGCAGTAAACAGTCACAAGGGACCCAGTACTTC
clone_size: NA; d_call: NA; j_call: TRBJ2-2; v_call: TRBV9; cdr3_aa: CASSVVAVNTGELFF; cdr3_nt: TGTGCCAGCAGCGTAGTTGCGGTTAACACCGGGGAGCTGTTTTTT
clone_size: NA; d_call: NA; j_call: TRBJ1-5; v_call: TRBV28; cdr3_aa: CASSLDGGGQPQHF; cdr3_nt: TGTGCCAGCAGTTTGGACGGGGGTGGTCAGCCCCAGCATTTT
clone_size: NA; d_call: NA; j_call: TRBJ1-5; v_call: TRBV6-1; cdr3_aa: CASSEDRNNQPQHF; cdr3_nt: TGTGCCAGCAGTGAGGACAGAAACAATCAGCCCCAGCATTTT
clone_size: NA; d_call: NA; j_call: TRBJ2-1; v_call: TRBV7-3; cdr3_aa: CASSPRRDNEQFF; cdr3_nt: TGTGCCAGCAGCCCCCGCAGGGACAATGAGCAGTTCTTC
clone_size: NA; d_call: NA; j_call: TRBJ1-1; v_call: TRBV6-5; cdr3_aa: CASREGTTEAFF; cdr3_nt: TGTGCCAGCAGGGAGGGGACCACTGAAGCTTTCTTT
clone_size: NA; d_call: TRBD1; j_call: TRBJ1-1; v_call: TRBV15; cdr3_aa: CATRRQGGGTEAFF; cdr3_nt: TGTGCCACCAGACGACAGGGGGGAGGCACTGAAGCTTTCTTT
clone_size: NA; d_call: NA; j_call: TRBJ2-7; v_call: TRBV7-9; cdr3_aa: CASSTDTNEHIYEQYF; cdr3_nt: TGTGCCAGCAGCACGGACACAAACGAACATATTTACGAGCAGTACTTC
clone_size: few; d_call: NA; j_call: TRBJ1-2; v_call: TRBV24-1; cdr3_aa: CATSDQDYYGYTF; cdr3_nt: TGTGCCACCAGTGATCAAGACTATTATGGCTACACCTTC
clone_size: many; d_call: NA; j_call: TRBJ2-5; v_call: TRBV29-1; cdr3_aa: CSVDRTGQETQYF; cdr3_nt: TGCAGCGTTGACCGTACGGGGCAAGAGACCCAGTACTTC
clone_size: NA; d_call: TRBD2; j_call: TRBJ2-1; v_call: TRBV11-2; cdr3_aa: CASSSTRLADNEQFF; cdr3_nt: TGTGCCAGCAGCTCAACCAGGCTAGCGGACAATGAGCAGTTCTTC
clone_size: NA; d_call: TRBD2; j_call: TRBJ2-1; v_call: TRBV29-1; cdr3_aa: CSVDMFGTSGNEQFF; cdr3_nt: TGCAGCGTTGATATGTTCGGGACTAGCGGCAATGAGCAGTTCTTC
clone_size: NA; d_call: TRBD1; j_call: TRBJ1-4; v_call: TRBV28; cdr3_aa: CASSLPTGRGEKLFF; cdr3_nt: TGTGCCAGCAGTTTGCCGACAGGGAGAGGTGAAAAACTGTTTTTT
clone_size: NA; d_call: NA; j_call: TRBJ2-7; v_call: TRBV7-9; cdr3_aa: CASSLQGPQPLEQYF; cdr3_nt: TGTGCCAGCAGCTTACAGGGTCCCCAGCCCCTCGAGCAGTACTTC
clone_size: once; d_call: TRBD2; j_call: TRBJ2-3; v_call: TRBV3-1/TRBV3-2; cdr3_aa: CASSQGGGEIDTQYF; cdr3_nt: TGTGCCAGCAGCCAAGGCGGGGGGGAGATAGATACGCAGTATTTT
clone_size: NA; d_call: NA; j_call: TRBJ2-7; v_call: TRBV9; cdr3_aa: CASSVDLNYEQYF; cdr3_nt: TGTGCCAGCAGCGTAGATTTAAACTACGAGCAGTACTTC
clone_size: NA; d_call: TRBD2; j_call: TRBJ2-2; v_call: TRBV7-8; cdr3_aa: CASSLVGLANTGELFF; cdr3_nt: TGTGCCAGCAGCTTAGTAGGACTAGCGAACACCGGGGAGCTGTTTTTT
clone_size: NA; d_call: TRBD1; j_call: TRBJ2-6; v_call: TRBV2; cdr3_aa: CASGQGAPGANVLTF; cdr3_nt: TGTGCCAGCGGACAGGGGGCGCCCGGGGCCAACGTCCTGACTTTC
clone_size: NA; d_call: TRBD1; j_call: TRBJ1-6; v_call: TRBV27; cdr3_aa: CASSLQGVSYNSPLHF; cdr3_nt: TGTGCCAGCAGCCTACAGGGGGTGTCCTATAATTCACCCCTCCACTTT
clone_size: NA; d_call: NA; j_call: TRBJ2-1; v_call: TRBV28; cdr3_aa: CASGRLYNEQFF; cdr3_nt: TGTGCCAGCGGGAGGCTCTACAATGAGCAGTTCTTC
clone_size: NA; d_call: TRBD1; j_call: TRBJ2-1; v_call: TRBV29-1; cdr3_aa: CSVDRQGVRNEQFF; cdr3_nt: TGCAGCGTGGACAGACAGGGCGTTAGGAATGAGCAGTTCTTC
clone_size: NA; d_call: NA; j_call: TRBJ2-2; v_call: TRBV28; cdr3_aa: CASRYWGDRDTGELFF; cdr3_nt: TGTGCCAGCAGGTATTGGGGGGACAGAGACACCGGGGAGCTGTTTTTT
clone_size: NA; d_call: NA; j_call: TRBJ2-2; v_call: TRBV2; cdr3_aa: CASQGRGLGAGELFF; cdr3_nt: TGTGCCAGCCAGGGTCGAGGTTTGGGCGCCGGGGAGCTGTTTTTT
clone_size: NA; d_call: NA; j_call: TRBJ1-1; v_call: TRBV4-1; cdr3_aa: CASSRVRGNTEAFF; cdr3_nt: TGCGCCAGCAGCAGAGTCCGGGGGAACACTGAAGCTTTCTTT
clone_size: NA; d_call: NA; j_call: TRBJ1-1; v_call: TRBV18; cdr3_aa: CASSPPSAVANTEAFF; cdr3_nt: TGTGCCAGCTCACCACCCTCGGCGGTAGCGAACACTGAAGCTTTCTTT
clone_size: NA; d_call: TRBD1; j_call: TRBJ2-3; v_call: TRBV29-1; cdr3_aa: CSGTGGTSTDTQYF; cdr3_nt: TGCAGCGGGACAGGGGGCACTAGCACAGATACGCAGTATTTT
clone_size: NA; d_call: NA; j_call: TRBJ1-1; v_call: TRBV7-9; cdr3_aa: CASSLVAGVNTEAFF; cdr3_nt: TGTGCCAGCAGCTTAGTTGCAGGGGTGAACACTGAAGCTTTCTTT
clone_size: few; d_call: NA; j_call: TRBJ2-1; v_call: TRBV18; cdr3_aa: CASSPLQLAREQFF; cdr3_nt: TGTGCCAGCTCACCACTGCAACTAGCTCGGGAGCAGTTCTTC
clone_size: NA; d_call: NA; j_call: TRBJ1-1; v_call: TRBV7-9; cdr3_aa: CASSRVGDENTEAFF; cdr3_nt: TGTGCCAGCAGCCGGGTCGGAGACGAGAACACTGAAGCTTTCTTT
clone_size: NA; d_call: NA; j_call: TRBJ2-3; v_call: TRBV14; cdr3_aa: CASSPRRGSSTDTQYF; cdr3_nt: TGTGCCAGCAGCCCGCGTCGGGGATCTAGCACAGATACGCAGTATTTT
clone_size: NA; d_call: NA; j_call: TRBJ2-1; v_call: TRBV19; cdr3_aa: CASGDGGKFF; cdr3_nt: TGTGCCAGCGGGGACGGAGGGAAGTTCTTC
clone_size: NA; d_call: NA; j_call: TRBJ2-7; v_call: TRBV29-1; cdr3_aa: CSVLRDGYEQYF; cdr3_nt: TGCAGCGTCTTGCGGGACGGCTACGAGCAGTACTTC
clone_size: few; d_call: NA; j_call: TRBJ1-4; v_call: TRBV9; cdr3_aa: CASSVGGGLWEKLFF; cdr3_nt: TGTGCCAGCAGCGTTGGGGGGGGACTGTGGGAAAAACTGTTTTTT
clone_size: NA; d_call: NA; j_call: TRBJ2-2; v_call: TRBV6-1; cdr3_aa: CASSEVGALAGELFF; cdr3_nt: TGTGCCAGCAGTGAAGTTGGGGCCCTGGCCGGGGAGCTGTTTTTT